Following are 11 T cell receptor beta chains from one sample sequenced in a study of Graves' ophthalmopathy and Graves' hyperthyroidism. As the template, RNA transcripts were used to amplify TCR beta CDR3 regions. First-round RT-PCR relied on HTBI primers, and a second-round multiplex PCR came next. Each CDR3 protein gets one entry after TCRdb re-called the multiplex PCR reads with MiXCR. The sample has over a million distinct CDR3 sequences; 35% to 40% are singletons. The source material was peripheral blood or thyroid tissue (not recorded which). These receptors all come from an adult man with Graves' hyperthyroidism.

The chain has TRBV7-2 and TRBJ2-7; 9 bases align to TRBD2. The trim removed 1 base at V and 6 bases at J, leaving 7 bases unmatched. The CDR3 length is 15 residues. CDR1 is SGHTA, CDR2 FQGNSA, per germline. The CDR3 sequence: CASSLGGGRASEQYF. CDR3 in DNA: TGTGCCAGCAGCTTAGGCGGCGGGAGGGCCTCCGAGCAGTACTTC.

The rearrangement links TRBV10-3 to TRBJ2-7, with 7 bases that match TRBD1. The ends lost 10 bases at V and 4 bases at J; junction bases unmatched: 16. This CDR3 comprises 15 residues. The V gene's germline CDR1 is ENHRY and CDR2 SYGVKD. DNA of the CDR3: TGTGCCAGCACCAGAGGCCCGGGACAGAGATACGAGCAGTACTTC. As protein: CASTRGPGQRYEQYF.

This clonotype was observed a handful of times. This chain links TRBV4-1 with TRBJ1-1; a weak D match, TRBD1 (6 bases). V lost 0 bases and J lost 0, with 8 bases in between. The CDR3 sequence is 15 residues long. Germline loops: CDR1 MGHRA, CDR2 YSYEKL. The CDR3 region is CASSQDDRMNTEAFF. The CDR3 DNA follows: TGCGCCAGCAGCCAAGATGACAGGATGAACACTGAAGCTTTCTTT.

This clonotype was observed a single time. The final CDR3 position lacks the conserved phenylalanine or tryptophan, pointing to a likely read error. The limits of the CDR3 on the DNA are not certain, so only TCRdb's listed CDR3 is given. The CDR3 sequence is CSVGQLLY. This chain joins TRBV29-1 and TRBJ1-1; the D segment call TRBD1 is taken from the table without a DNA check. Germline-derived CDR1 and CDR2 are SQVTM and ANQGSEA. The CDR3 adds up to 8 amino acids, both ends counted.

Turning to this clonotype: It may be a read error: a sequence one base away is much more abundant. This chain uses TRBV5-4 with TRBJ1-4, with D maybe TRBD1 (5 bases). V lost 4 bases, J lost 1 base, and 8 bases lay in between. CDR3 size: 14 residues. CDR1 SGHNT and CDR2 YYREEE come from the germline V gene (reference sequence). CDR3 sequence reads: CASSHGGTNEKLFF. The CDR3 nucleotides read TGTGCCAGCAGCCACGGGGGAACTAATGAAAAACTGTTTTTT.

CDR3 in DNA: TGTGCCAGCACCAGAGCCGGGACAGCTTCCTACGAGCAGTACTTC. Residues: CASTRAGTASYEQYF. The chain couples TRBV7-2 to TRBJ2-7, with TRBD1 matching 7 bases. Per germline, CDR1 SGHTA and CDR2 FQGNSA. The CDR3 extends over 15 amino acids. J lost 1 base, V lost 7 bases, and 10 bases had no gene match.

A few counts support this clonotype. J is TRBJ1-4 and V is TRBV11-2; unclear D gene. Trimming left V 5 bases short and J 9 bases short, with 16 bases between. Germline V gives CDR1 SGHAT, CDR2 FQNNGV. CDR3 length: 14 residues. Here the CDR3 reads CASSPGGLEKKLFF. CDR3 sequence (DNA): TGTGCCAGCAGCCCGGGAGGGTTGGAGAAAAAACTGTTTTTT.

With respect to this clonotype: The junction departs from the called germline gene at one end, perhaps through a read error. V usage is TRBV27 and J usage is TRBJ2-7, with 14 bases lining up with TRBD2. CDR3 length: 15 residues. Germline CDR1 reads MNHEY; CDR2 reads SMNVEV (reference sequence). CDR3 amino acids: CASRLAGGPSHEQYF. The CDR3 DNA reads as TGTGCCAGCCGACTAGCGGGAGGGCCCTCCCACGAGCAGTACTTC.

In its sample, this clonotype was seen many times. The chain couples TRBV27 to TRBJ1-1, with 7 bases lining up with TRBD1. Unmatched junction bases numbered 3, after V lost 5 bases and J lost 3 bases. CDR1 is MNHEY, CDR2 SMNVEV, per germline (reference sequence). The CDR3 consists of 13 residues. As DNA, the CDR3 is TGTGCCAGCAGTGCGACAGGGCACACTGAAGCTTTCTTT. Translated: CASSATGHTEAFF.

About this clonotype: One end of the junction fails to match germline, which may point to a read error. CDR3 bases: TGTGCCAGCACCTTAGCGGACAGGGGGTTCCCCTATGGCTACACCTTC. This codes for CASTLADRGFPYGYTF. J is TRBJ1-2 and V is TRBV7-9; 10 bases agree with TRBD1. Germline V lookup: CDR1 SEHNR, CDR2 FQNEAQ (reference sequence). The CDR3 spans 16 residues.

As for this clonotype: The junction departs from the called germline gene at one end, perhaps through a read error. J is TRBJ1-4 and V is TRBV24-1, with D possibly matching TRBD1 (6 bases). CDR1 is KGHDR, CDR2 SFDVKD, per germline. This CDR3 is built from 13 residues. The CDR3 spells CASSEAQGGKLFF. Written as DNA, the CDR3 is TGTGCCAGCAGTGAAGCACAGGGCGGAAAACTGTTTTTT.